The source of this T cell receptor (beta chain) is a study of blood T cell repertoires in COVID-19. Study-wide context: Spain, Italy and the United States supplied samples that represented acute and convalescent COVID-19. T cells, B-cell-depleted T cells, or PBMCs supplied cDNA or gDNA.

In the authors' workflow: Counts of nucleated cells, estimated from reference gene primer amplification, were obtained. The method was immunoSEQ multiplex PCR; TCRdb's version includes in-frame clones alone and lacks a portion of them. That table supplies the V and J calls and clone size; D and trimming were determined from the DNA. The repertoire holds roughly 70,000 clones, with more than 80% as singletons. Germline CDR1 reads MDHEN; CDR2 reads SYDVKM. The CDR3 is 17 amino acids. Trimming took 7 bases from V and 8 from J; bases not matched to a gene: 12. Specimen: peripheral blood. The rearrangement links TRBV28 to TRBJ2-1; 15 bases line up with TRBD2. This clonotype originated in a woman older than 75 with active COVID-19. The CDR3, as DNA: TGTGCCAGCAAATCATACCCGGGACTAGCGGGAGGCCATGAGCAGTTCTTC. Encoded protein: CASKSYPGLAGGHEQFF.